Listed here is a single T cell receptor (beta chain). Its antigen is as yet unknown. A read error is possible here, since a much larger clone lies one base away. At the time of active disease, bone marrow was collected from every patient. This library used approximately 390 ng RNA and molecular barcoded adaptors spanning alpha/delta and beta/gamma chains. TCRdb redid the calling of the reads with MiXCR, one entry per CDR3 protein. The data show more than 70,000 distinct CDR3 sequences, about 22% seen once. The data stem from a study of read filtering for tumor transcriptome and immune sequencing. The wider study: Per sample, TCR-region reads ranged about 4.05 to 10.27 million by IR-seq, roughly 75 to 1,400 by RNA-seq. The study's findings and limits: In IR-seq, single-read clonotypes were 70% to 85% of clonotypes but 3.5% to 4% of reads.

The CDR3 has 16 residues. CDR1 SGHTA and CDR2 FQGNSA come from the germline V gene. Trimming stripped 2 bases from V and 6 bases from J, with 19 bases between. Sequenced material: a population of CD138-negative cells sorted from bone marrow. The chain carries TRBV7-2 and TRBJ2-5, with a weak D call TRBD2 (7 bases). This TCR was sampled from a donor aged 40 or older with multiple myeloma. DNA of the CDR3: TGTGCCAGCAGCTTAACCCGGCGGGGGCCTAGAAAGACCCAGTACTTC. Translating gives CASSLTRRGPRKTQYF.